This T cell receptor beta chain was captured in a study of blood T cell repertoires in COVID-19. Study context: Acute and convalescent COVID-19 samples came from the United States, Italy and Spain. T cells, B-cell-depleted T cells, or PBMCs provided the cDNA or gDNA that served as material.

Methods used by the authors: Reference gene primers were amplified, and this amplification served to estimate nucleated cell counts. Clones were read by immunoSEQ multiplex PCR, and TCRdb kept only the in-frame ones, dropping some. That table is the source of V, J and clone size, and D and trimming were worked out from the DNA. The data contain under 500,000 clones, around 90% of them seen just once; the ten biggest clones take up under 2.5%. Participant-given clinical history determined each cohort assignment. This CDR3 spans 14 amino acids. V was cut by 2 bases and J by 7 bases, with 12 bases left in between. Per germline, CDR1 MNHNS and CDR2 SASEGT.

The sequence was obtained from a woman under 30 with acute COVID-19. The rearrangement joins TRBV6-1 to TRBJ1-5, with D possibly TRBD1 on 6 matching bases. Source material: PBMCs or T cells enriched from blood (not recorded which). The CDR3 sequence: CASSELGDRQPQHF. As DNA, the CDR3 is TGTGCCAGCAGTGAACTCGGTGACAGGCAGCCCCAGCATTTT.